The 7 T cell receptor beta chains reported below all come from one sample, sequenced in a study of tumor-infiltrating lymphocytes in primary liver carcinoma. Unsorted bulk tissue of roughly 20-31 mg yielded co-extracted RNA and DNA. From 500 ng of total RNA, TCR beta-specific cDNA was reverse-transcribed using a constant-region primer. Three rounds of nested multiplex PCR with slightly modified ARM-PCR produced TCR beta libraries. Both of the initial two PCR rounds ran for around 9 cycles and employed TRBV1-TRBV30 forward primers alongside a C-beta reverse primer. In TCRdb, the multiplex PCR reads were re-called with MiXCR into one record per CDR3 protein. This sample has about 64,000 distinct CDR3 sequences, with over 60% found just once. The sample consisted of liver tumor tissue from sampling region 4. Subset described: tumor region T4, right-lateral pole. The receptors shown here come from a man aged 35-49 years with primary liver carcinoma and hepatitis B virus infection.

The chain uses TRBV19 and TRBJ2-3; D possibly uses TRBD1 or TRBD2 (5 bases each). CDR3 length equals 16 residues. V dropped 5 bases and J dropped 1 base, with 16 bases sitting between them. From germline, CDR1 is LNHDA and CDR2 SQIVND (reference sequence). The CDR3 is CASSAPGSRGTDTQYF. Here the CDR3 DNA reads TGTGCCAGTAGTGCACCAGGGTCGAGGGGCACAGATACGCAGTATTTT.

Regarding this clonotype: Without the conserved terminal phenylalanine or tryptophan, this CDR3 likely stems from a read error. It is unclear where the CDR3 begins or ends on the DNA, so no DNA is shown, and the CDR3 is as TCRdb lists it. This sequence joins TRBV29-1 and TRBJ2-5; the table names TRBD2, a call not compared with the DNA. The CDR3 spans 17 residues, counting both ends. From germline, CDR1 is SQVTM and CDR2 ANQGSEA. CDR3 residues: CSVEKLASGRAGETLYS.

A remark on this clonotype: This likely comes from a read error, as the CDR3 has no conserved phenylalanine or tryptophan at its end. The DNA is left out, because the CDR3 cannot be placed on it with certainty; the CDR3 is given as TCRdb lists it. The chain's CDR3 is CASIPSHNEQFY. The chain joins TRBV11-2 to TRBJ2-1. The germline CDR1 and CDR2 sequences are SGHAT and FQNNGV. Both ends counted, the CDR3 spans 12 residues.

A remark on this clonotype: Germline and junction disagree at one end, which may indicate a read error. The genes are TRBV11-2 and TRBJ2-1; D not resolved. The CDR3 has 14 amino acids. CDR1 is SGHAT and CDR2 is FQNNGV in the germline V gene. The CDR3 DNA reads as TGTGTCAGCAACTTATACCGGCTAGTTAGTGAGCACCTCTTC. This codes for CVSNLYRLVSEHLF.

A note on this clonotype: An end of the junction differs from the germline gene, which may be a read error. V usage is TRBV11-2 and J usage is TRBJ2-7; D remains unclear. The CDR3 consists of 15 residues. The germline V gene encodes CDR1 SGHAT and CDR2 FQNNGV. This chain's CDR3 is CASSLESLISGEQHF. In DNA form, the CDR3 reads TGTGCCAGCAGCTTAGAGTCCTTGATCTCTGGCGAGCAGCACTTC.

Of note for this clonotype: A read error may account for a junction end that differs from germline. V usage is TRBV11-2 and J usage is TRBJ2-5; TRBD2 matches 9 bases. CDR1 is SGHAT and CDR2 is FQNNGV in the germline V gene. The CDR3 runs 16 residues. The CDR3 here is CASRYSRGSGREIQYF. The DNA for the CDR3 is TGTGCCAGCAGATACTCCCGTGGTAGCGGGAGAGAGATCCAGTACTTC. Looking up the rest from reference TRBV11-2 and TRBJ2-5 gives the full variable domain: EAGVAQSPRYKIIEKRQSVAFWCNPISGHATLYWYQQILGQGPKLLIQFQNNGVVDDSQLPKDRFSAERLKGVDSTLKIQPAKLEDSAVYLCASRYSRGSGREIQYFGPGTRLLVL.

The V call is TRBV7-8, the J call TRBJ2-5, with D possibly matching TRBD2 (5 bases). The germline gives CDR1 SGHVS, CDR2 FQNEAQ. V lost 6 bases to trimming and J lost 5 bases, with 16 bases between them. This CDR3 spans 14 amino acids. The CDR3 DNA sequence: TGTGCCAGCAGACCCGGGGTTGGGCAGGAGACCCAGTACTTC. Amino acids: CASRPGVGQETQYF.